The 19 T cell receptor beta chains presented below share a single source sample, sequenced in a study of Ad26.COV2.S vaccination and SARS-CoV-2 variants. The method was immunoSEQ multiplex PCR; TCRdb's version includes in-frame clones alone and lacks a portion of them. Of 300,000 to 400,000 clones listed, around 90% were seen once; the top ten hold roughly 3.6%. Sample treatment: approximately 18 received Ad26.COV2.S at low or high dose, single or two shots; five or six received placebo; per-sample allocation not given. Collection of the samples took place on day 63 after the first injection of vaccine or placebo. The sample was peripheral blood, taken in a trial of Ad26.COV2.S vaccine versus placebo. These receptors were obtained from a person between 18 and 65 years old who received the Ad26.COV2.S COVID-19 vaccine or a placebo.

The chain uses TRBV6-5 and TRBJ1-3; no clear D gene. The ends were cut back, 4 bases at V and 3 bases at J, with 13 bases in the middle. The V gene's germline CDR1 is MNHEY and CDR2 SVGAGI. The CDR3 totals 15 residues. The CDR3 DNA is TGTGCCAGCAGTTCACCCTCCGTAGATGGAAACACCATATATTTT. It encodes CASSSPSVDGNTIYF.

V is TRBV5-4 and J is TRBJ1-1; 8 bases fit TRBD1. This CDR3 contains 15 residues. J gave up 3 bases and V 5 bases, and 9 bases lay outside the gene matches. The germline V gene has CDR1 SGHNT and CDR2 YYREEE (reference sequence). The CDR3 DNA is TGTGCCAGCAGTCGGACAGGGTCGGAGGACACTGAAGCTTTCTTT. This gives the protein CASSRTGSEDTEAFF.

The chain joins TRBV11-3 to TRBJ2-2; D possibly corresponds to TRBD2 (6 bases). V lost 0 bases and J lost 5, with 13 bases in between. The CDR3 runs 16 residues. Germline loops: CDR1 SGHNT, CDR2 YENEEA. The CDR3: CASSLDGGTPTGELFF. The CDR3 nucleotides are TGTGCCAGCAGCTTAGACGGGGGAACACCTACCGGGGAGCTGTTTTTT. The full variable domain, with the rest looked up from reference TRBV11-3 and TRBJ2-2, is EAGVVQSPRYKIIEKKQPVAFWCNPISGHNTLYWYLQNLGQGPELLIRYENEEAVDDSQLPKDRFSAERLKGVDSTLKIQPAELGDSAVYLCASSLDGGTPTGELFFGEGSRLTVL.

This chain connects TRBV27 to TRBJ2-7; D uncertain. The CDR3 runs to 14 residues. CDR1 and CDR2 (germline): MNHEY, SMNVEV (reference sequence). V was shortened by 1 base and J by 3 bases, with 10 bases between the two germline ends. Written as DNA, the CDR3 is TGTGCCAGCAGTTTATGGCCAGACGGCTACGAGCAGTACTTC. Its translation is CASSLWPDGYEQYF.

In this sample, this clone turned up a few times. V gene TRBV30 combines with J gene TRBJ1-3; 7 nucleotides agree with TRBD1. V shed 4 bases, J shed 0 bases, and the junction held 3 bases outside the gene matches. This CDR3 comprises 14 residues. The germline V gene has CDR1 GTSNPN and CDR2 SVGIG (reference sequence). The CDR3 spells CAWTGGISGNTIYF. The CDR3, as DNA: TGTGCCTGGACAGGGGGAATCTCTGGAAACACCATATATTTT.

The chain couples TRBV6-2 or TRBV6-3 to TRBJ1-2, with a weak D call TRBD1 (6 bases). Trimming removed 2 bases from V and 4 bases from J, with 11 bases in between. This CDR3 is 14 amino acids long. The germline gives CDR1 MNHEY, CDR2 SVGEGT. CDR3: CASSYPGTSYGYTF. The DNA of the CDR3 is TGTGCCAGCAGTTACCCCGGGACAAGCTATGGCTACACCTTC.

Here the CDR3 DNA reads TGTGCCAGCAGTGACTCCTACCCCCAGGGGGCAGACACTGAAGCTTTCTTT. Translated, it gives CASSDSYPQGADTEAFF. The chain couples TRBV6-4 to TRBJ1-1, with TRBD1 identical over 8 bases. CDR3 length: 17 amino acids. V shed 0 bases and J 3 bases; nucleotides not matched to a gene: 9. Germline assignment: CDR1 MRHNA and CDR2 SNTAGT.

The chain links TRBV30 to TRBJ2-3, with a weak D call TRBD2 (6 bases). Germline V gene data show CDR1 as GTSNPN and CDR2 as SVGIG (reference sequence). The CDR3 runs to 16 residues. The V end lost 5 bases, the J end lost 1 base, and 19 bases lay between the germline ends. The CDR3 sequence: CAWCGTPTSGTDTQYF. The CDR3 bases are TGTGCCTGGTGTGGGACTCCCACCTCGGGCACAGATACGCAGTATTTT.

The chain uses TRBV6-1 and TRBJ1-4; D possibly corresponds to TRBD1 (5 bases). V was cut by 0 bases and J by 4 bases, with 9 bases left in between. The CDR3 extends over 15 amino acids. Germline CDR1 MNHNS, CDR2 SASEGT. Here the CDR3 DNA reads TGTGCCAGCAGTGAAGCGGGGAGGGGTAATGAAAAACTGTTTTTT. Translating it yields CASSEAGRGNEKLFF.

The V and J genes are TRBV3-1 (or the pseudogene TRBV3-2) and TRBJ2-1; 7 bases agree with TRBD2. The germline CDR1 and CDR2 sequences are LGHDT and YNNKEL (reference sequence). CDR3 length equals 14 residues. Unmatched junction bases numbered 3, after V lost 0 bases and J lost 7 bases. The CDR3 is CASSQEGGRNEQFF. CDR3 bases: TGTGCCAGCAGCCAAGAGGGGGGGAGGAATGAGCAGTTCTTC.

This rearrangement joins TRBV10-3 to TRBJ2-1; D call uncertain. V was trimmed by 2 bases and J by 5 bases, leaving 4 bases between them. CDR1 and CDR2 from the germline V gene are ENHRY and SYGVKD. The CDR3 sequence is 12 residues long. CDR3 loop: CAISELNNEQFF. CDR3 in DNA: TGTGCCATCAGTGAGCTGAACAATGAGCAGTTCTTC.

The rearrangement links TRBV5-1 to TRBJ2-3, with 7 bases that match TRBD1. Trimming cost V 0 bases and J 5 bases; bases outside gene matches: 9. Germline loops: CDR1 SGHRS, CDR2 YFSETQ. This CDR3 has 16 residues. The CDR3 sequence: CASSLDGRGIEDTQYF. The DNA of the CDR3 is TGCGCCAGCAGCTTGGACGGCAGGGGGATTGAAGATACGCAGTATTTT.

The chain uses TRBV30 and TRBJ2-3; 12 nucleotides align to TRBD2. Germline V CDR1 and CDR2: GTSNPN, SVGIG (reference sequence). This CDR3 has 16 amino acids. J was trimmed by 0 bases and V by 0 bases; bases with no gene match: 1. The CDR3 loop reads CAWSVLAGGSTDTQYF. CDR3 sequence (DNA): TGTGCCTGGAGTGTACTAGCGGGGGGAAGCACAGATACGCAGTATTTT.

The CDR3 here is CASSSPGTDTQYF. For the CDR3, the DNA is TGTGCCAGCAGTTCCCCGGGCACAGATACGCAGTATTTT. The rearrangement joins TRBV6-5 to TRBJ2-3, with D unresolved. The germline CDR1 and CDR2 sequences are MNHEY and SVGAGI. The V end was cut by 4 bases, the J end by 1 base, with 6 bases between. The CDR3 spans 13 residues.

The chain is built from TRBV7-9 and TRBJ1-1; D might be TRBD1 (6 bases). Trimming stripped 11 bases from V and 4 bases from J, with 11 bases between. The CDR3 covers 11 residues. The germline V gene encodes CDR1 SEHNR and CDR2 FQNEAQ (reference sequence). DNA for the CDR3: TGTGCCTCAGGGGTGGGCACTGAAGCTTTCTTT. It specifies CASGVGTEAFF.

This clone is a singleton in its sample. The rearrangement joins TRBV9 to TRBJ2-2; D unresolved. Trimming removed 0 bases at V and 4 bases at J, with 19 bases between. In germline, CDR1 is SGDLS, CDR2 YYNGEE. CDR3 size: 18 residues. CDR3 region: CASSVGGSSTVTTGELFF. Here the CDR3 DNA reads TGTGCCAGCAGCGTAGGGGGTTCTTCTACTGTAACCACCGGGGAGCTGTTTTTT.

V usage is TRBV19 and J usage is TRBJ2-3; D is undetermined. The germline CDR1 and CDR2 sequences are LNHDA and SQIVND (reference sequence). This CDR3 has 12 amino acids. V lost 10 bases and J lost 1, with 9 bases in between. The CDR3 bases are TGTGCCACTCGGGTTGGCACAGATACGCAGTATTTT. Its translation is CATRVGTDTQYF.

The chain is built from TRBV30 and TRBJ1-5; D call uncertain. The V gene lost 4 bases and the J gene lost 9 bases, with 16 bases spanning the gap. This CDR3 is built from 13 residues. Germline CDR1 and CDR2: GTSNPN and SVGIG (reference sequence). In DNA, the CDR3 is TGTGCCTGGACCCTTGGGGTGCGGGGGCCCCAGCATTTT. Its protein is CAWTLGVRGPQHF.

The chain recombines TRBV7-8 with TRBJ1-6; TRBD1 might be the D (5 bases). CDR1 SGHVS and CDR2 FQNEAQ come from the germline V gene. Trimming removed 2 bases at V and 5 bases at J, with 16 bases between. The CDR3 has 17 amino acids. The CDR3 loop is CASSLSPYQQDNSPLHF. The CDR3 coding sequence is TGTGCCAGCAGCTTATCCCCATACCAACAGGATAATTCACCCCTCCACTTT.